This TCR beta chain comes out of a study of follicular helper T cells after annual influenza vaccination. Time point reported: 2014-2015 season, 7 days after vaccination. Adults received seasonal inactivated influenza vaccine, with sorted blood CD4 subsets sequenced before and after. Assay: immunoSEQ multiplex PCR; the TCRdb copy retains only in-frame clones and omits some. The repertoire consists of 9,900 or so clones, with approximately 80% occurring once and the leading ten covering about 0.76%. This sample comprised CXCR5- memory CD4+ T cells sorted from blood, obtained 7 days after influenza vaccination. The clonotype originates from an adult who received the influenza vaccine.

The CDR3 protein is CASSLALILTGPETQYF. In nucleotides, the CDR3 is TGTGCCAGCAGCTTAGCCCTAATACTGACAGGTCCGGAGACCCAGTACTTC. The J gene is TRBJ2-5, the V gene TRBV11-2; D might be TRBD1 (6 bases). Germline lookup yields CDR1 SGHAT and CDR2 FQNNGV. V was shortened by 1 base and J by 5 bases, with 20 bases between the two germline ends. This CDR3 is built from 17 residues.